The T cell receptor (beta chain) described here comes from a study of early T cells in non-severe SARS-CoV-2 infection. The study, taken as a whole, reports: Reliance on VDJdb matching favored anti-spike CD8 responses; private and CD4 specificities were missed.

Unique molecular identifier tags were affixed to discrete cDNA molecules. TCRdb re-analysed the 5' RACE reads in MiXCR, keeping a single row per CDR3 protein. This table has 63,000 or so distinct CDR3 sequences, about an eighth appearing once. Germline-derived CDR1 and CDR2 are SGHRS and YFSETQ. CDR3 size: 14 residues. The germline V and J ends were trimmed by 0 bases and 4 bases, with 10 bases remaining between them. For this clonotype: Its specificity is unknown.

The source is an adult who was a healthcare worker with PCR-confirmed SARS-CoV-2 infection or an uninfected control (not recorded which). This rearrangement joins TRBV5-1 to TRBJ1-2; perhaps TRBD1 as D (5 bases). The sample consisted of whole blood, taken at baseline. The DNA of the CDR3 is TGCGCCAGCAGCTTGGACCAGGGCACCTATGGCTACACCTTC. Protein: CASSLDQGTYGYTF. The variable domain in full, with the rest retrieved from reference TRBV5-1 and TRBJ1-2, is KAGVTQTPRYLIKTRGQQVTLSCSPISGHRSVSWYQQTPGQGLQFLFEYFSETQRNKGNFPGRFSGRQFSNSRSEMNVSTLELGDSALYLCASSLDQGTYGYTFGSGTRLTVV.